Listed below are T cell receptor beta chains from one sample, sequenced in a study of human T cells and chemical hapten exposure. TCRdb itself ran the RACE reads through MiXCR, one entry per CDR3 protein. Of about 81,000 distinct CDR3 sequences listed, around 9.6% are singletons. This sample comprised whole blood, obtained in connection with sensitization to the hapten diphenylcyclopropenone (DPC). Receptors originate from a woman aged 25-40 years with alopecia areata. Some clones in this sample may be carry-over from other donors' samples. CDR3s include the opening cysteine and the closing phenylalanine or tryptophan. D genes are given only for firm matches. For some rows the clone size is stated as once, few or many, or as a class when expanded; others skip it.

CDR3,DNA,size,V,D,J
CASSWEVGTGREKLFF,TGCGCCAGCAGCTGGGAGGTCGGGACAGGGCGTGAAAAACTGTTTTTT,.,TRBV5-1,TRBD1,TRBJ1-4
CAGRGTYEQYF,TGTGCCGGGCGGGGAACCTACGAGCAGTACTTC,many,TRBV6-4,.,TRBJ2-7
CASTPLQAQVGMNTEAFF,TGTGCCAGCACCCCCCTGCAGGCCCAGGTGGGGATGAACACTGAAGCTTTCTTT,.,TRBV5-6,.,TRBJ1-1
CASSGGGGSYEQYF,TGTGCCAGCAGCGGAGGGGGGGGCTCCTACGAGCAGTACTTC,many,TRBV5-4,.,TRBJ2-7
CASSQLWDGGSPLHF,TGTGCCAGCAGCCAACTATGGGATGGAGGTTCACCCCTCCACTTT,many,TRBV3-1,.,TRBJ1-6
CASSPGYAEETQYF,TGTGCCAGCTCCCCGGGGTACGCGGAAGAGACCCAGTACTTC,.,TRBV18,.,TRBJ2-5
CASSPGPGLNTGELFF,TGCGCCAGCAGTCCTGGCCCAGGGTTGAACACCGGGGAGCTGTTTTTT,.,TRBV5-1,.,TRBJ2-2
CASSYRGVLLDRGYTF,TGTGCCAGCAGTTATAGGGGGGTATTGTTGGACCGTGGCTACACCTTC,many,TRBV6-5,.,TRBJ1-2
CASSLDARQETQYF,TGTGCCAGCAGCTTAGACGCGCGGCAAGAGACCCAGTACTTC,.,TRBV11-3,.,TRBJ2-5
CASSLGIYSYNEQFF,TGTGCCAGCAGCTTAGGGATATACTCCTACAATGAGCAGTTCTTC,few,TRBV7-2,.,TRBJ2-1
CAIGTGWADTQYF,TGTGCCATAGGGACAGGGTGGGCAGATACGCAGTATTTT,.,TRBV10-3,TRBD1,TRBJ2-3
CANSLDRGIGGYTF,TGTGCCAACAGTCTAGACAGGGGAATTGGTGGCTACACCTTC,few,TRBV28,TRBD1,TRBJ1-2
CASSLTGGESTEAFF,TGTGCCAGCAGTCTGACAGGGGGCGAGTCCACTGAAGCTTTCTTT,.,TRBV12-3/TRBV12-4,TRBD1,TRBJ1-1
CASTTGSTGELFF,TGTGCCAGCACCACAGGGTCAACCGGGGAGCTGTTTTTT,many,TRBV27,.,TRBJ2-2
CASSSTVLPGNTIYF,TGTGCCAGCAGCTCGACAGTCTTGCCAGGGAACACCATATATTTT,.,TRBV5-5,.,TRBJ1-3
CASSTSRDPNTGELFF,TGTGCCAGTAGTACTTCTCGGGACCCCAACACCGGGGAGCTGTTTTTT,few,TRBV19,.,TRBJ2-2
CASSLEGTFYEQYF,TGCGCCAGCAGCTTGGAAGGGACATTTTACGAGCAGTACTTC,many,TRBV5-1,.,TRBJ2-7
CASRRGGAGYGYTF,TGTGCCAGCAGGAGGGGGGGCGCGGGCTATGGCTACACCTTC,many,TRBV12-3/TRBV12-4,.,TRBJ1-2
CATGMVYEQFF,TGTGCCACGGGGATGGTTTATGAGCAGTTCTTC,.,TRBV10-3,.,TRBJ2-1
CASSSYSTSGYEQYF,TGTGCCAGCAGTTCTTACTCGACTAGCGGGTACGAGCAGTACTTC,few,TRBV28,TRBD2,TRBJ2-7
CASSLLRGGLRDTQYF,TGTGCCAGCAGCTTATTACGGGGGGGCCTAAGGGATACGCAGTATTTT,many,TRBV7-2,TRBD2,TRBJ2-3
CASTRTDYEQYF,TGTGCCAGCACCCGGACGGACTACGAGCAGTACTTC,many,TRBV5-8,.,TRBJ2-7
CASSLSLAGVNTQYF,TGTGCCAGCAGCTTAAGCCTAGCGGGAGTCAATACGCAGTATTTT,.,TRBV11-2,TRBD2,TRBJ2-3
CASSIVQGGQPQHF,TGTGCCAGTAGTATCGTACAGGGCGGTCAGCCCCAGCATTTT,.,TRBV19,.,TRBJ1-5
CASSGGYGYTF,TGTGCCAGCTCTGGGGGGTATGGCTACACCTTC,many,TRBV28,.,TRBJ1-2
CASSYVAGGQETQYF,TGTGCCAGCAGTTACGTAGCGGGGGGCCAAGAGACCCAGTACTTC,many,TRBV6-5,TRBD2,TRBJ2-5
CSVVKGGGGWGYTF,TGCAGCGTTGTTAAAGGCGGTGGGGGCTGGGGCTACACCTTC,many,TRBV29-1,.,TRBJ1-2
CASSLYEDQPQHF,TGTGCCAGCAGCTTATATGAGGATCAGCCCCAGCATTTT,many,TRBV11-2,.,TRBJ1-5
CASSTSSDRVDQPQHF,TGTGCCAGCAGCACCTCCTCGGACAGGGTCGATCAGCCCCAGCATTTT,.,TRBV28,TRBD1,TRBJ1-5
CSVELFGRAADTQYF,TGCAGCGTTGAATTGTTCGGGAGAGCGGCAGATACGCAGTATTTT,many,TRBV29-1,.,TRBJ2-3
CASSLDRVGPNSYNEQFF,TGTGCCAGCAGCTTAGATAGGGTGGGACCCAACTCCTACAATGAGCAGTTCTTC,.,TRBV11-2,.,TRBJ2-1
CASSPPGLAGLSSYNEQFF,TGTGCCAGCAGTCCGCCGGGACTAGCGGGGCTTAGCTCCTACAATGAGCAGTTCTTC,many,TRBV6-2/TRBV6-3,TRBD2,TRBJ2-1
CASSSRLARDNEQFF,TGTGCCAGCAGCTCCAGACTAGCCCGGGACAATGAGCAGTTCTTC,many,TRBV5-6,TRBD2,TRBJ2-1
CASSLWGLDEQYF,TGTGCCAGCAGTTTGTGGGGGCTCGACGAGCAGTACTTC,few,TRBV28,.,TRBJ2-7
CASSTGTAGNQPQHF,TGCGCCAGCAGCACCGGGACAGCAGGCAATCAGCCCCAGCATTTT,many,TRBV5-1,TRBD1,TRBJ1-5
CASTTSNYGYTF,TGTGCCAGCACGACATCTAACTATGGCTACACCTTC,many,TRBV6-5,.,TRBJ1-2
CASSKGTVSTDTQYF,TGTGCCAGCAGCAAGGGGACGGTCAGCACAGATACGCAGTATTTT,many,TRBV2,.,TRBJ2-3
CASSSKLAGENEQYF,TGTGCCAGCAGCTCTAAACTAGCGGGAGAAAACGAGCAGTACTTC,.,TRBV7-6,TRBD2,TRBJ2-7
CASSDGLSLFF,TGTGCCAGCAGTGATGGACTGTCACTGTTCTTC,many,TRBV6-2/TRBV6-3,.,TRBJ2-1
CASSLDLAGGYNEQFF,TGTGCCAGCAGCTTAGACCTAGCGGGGGGGTACAATGAGCAGTTCTTC,many,TRBV11-2,TRBD2,TRBJ2-1
CASSLNPAGQGNYGYTF,TGTGCCAGCAGCTTGAATCCTGCGGGACAGGGAAACTATGGCTACACCTTC,.,TRBV5-5,TRBD1,TRBJ1-2